What follows are 4 T cell receptor beta chains derived from one specimen sequenced in a study of CD8 T cells in ankylosing spondylitis. Notes on the study in general: Ankylosing spondylitis blood seemed to carry a telltale TCR beta motif made of fewer than 10 highly homologous variants.

MiXCR, run by TCRdb on the 5' RACE reads, gives a single entry per CDR3 protein. The repertoire holds 130,000 or so distinct CDR3 sequences, about 15% seen once, with 25% to 40% in the top ten. These receptors' targets are unknown. Sequenced material: blood, either unsorted or a sorted T cell fraction (not recorded which). The receptors derive from a male donor with ankylosing spondylitis.

This clonotype was found a few times. V usage is TRBV29-1 and J usage is TRBJ2-7; D may be TRBD2 (6 bases). With 4 bases removed from V and 0 bases from J, the gap between germline ends came to 10 bases. Germline V gives CDR1 SQVTM, CDR2 ANQGSEA. The CDR3 totals 13 residues. The CDR3 region is CSVAAGISYEQYF. The DNA for the CDR3 is TGCAGCGTTGCGGCGGGGATCTCCTACGAGCAGTACTTC.

The chain uses TRBV4-2 and TRBJ2-7; D not certain. The CDR3 has 12 residues. Germline V gene data show CDR1 as LGHNA and CDR2 as YNFKEQ. Trimming pared 0 bases from V and 3 bases from J, leaving 3 bases between. Here the CDR3 reads CASSQESYEQYF. The CDR3 bases are TGTGCCAGCAGCCAAGAAAGCTACGAGCAGTACTTC.

V is TRBV6-1 and J is TRBJ2-7; D call uncertain. The CDR3 extends over 14 amino acids. CDR1 and CDR2 from the germline V gene are MNHNS and SASEGT. V shed 7 bases and J shed 6 bases, with 19 bases lying between them. The CDR3 DNA reads as TGTGCCAGCAACCTACGACATCCCCCCTCCGAGCAGTACTTC. It specifies CASNLRHPPSEQYF.

Only a few counts were recorded for this clonotype. V is TRBV19 and J is TRBJ2-1; D assignment may be TRBD1 or TRBD2 (5 bases each). CDR3 size: 12 residues. With 9 bases removed from V and 6 bases from J, the gap between germline ends came to 12 bases. CDR1 is LNHDA and CDR2 is SQIVND in the germline V gene (reference sequence). The CDR3 coding sequence is TGTGCCAGCATGGAGAGGGGCAATGAGCAGTTCTTC. This encodes CASMERGNEQFF.